This is a list of T cell receptor beta chains from one sample in a study of vaccination and CD4 T cells after COVID-19. For these receptors, no antigen is known. Each CDR3 protein is one row after TCRdb ran MiXCR on the PCR reads. The sample lists around 23,000 distinct CDR3 sequences; 43% were seen once. The input for sequencing was CD4+ T cells from blood, cultured in vitro, taken about 7 months after SARS-CoV-2 vaccination. These receptors all come from a human donor who had recovered from COVID-19. CDR3s include the opening cysteine and the closing phenylalanine or tryptophan. The D gene is left open where the match is weak. Only some rows state a clone size, as once, few, many or a class for expanded clones.

cdr3_aa: CASSAGTLSTDTQYF
cdr3_nt: TGTGCCAGCAGTGCGGGTACCCTAAGCACAGATACGCAGTATTTT
j_call: TRBJ2-3
v_call: TRBV2
clone_size: -
d_call: -

cdr3_aa: CASSPHEEQYF
cdr3_nt: TGTGCCAGCAGCCCACACGAGGAGCAGTACTTC
j_call: TRBJ2-7
v_call: TRBV7-9
clone_size: few
d_call: -

cdr3_aa: CASSLAKWQGTPISLTF
cdr3_nt: TGTGCCAGCAGCTTAGCAAAGTGGCAGGGGACCCCCATATCTCTCACCTTC
j_call: TRBJ1-2
v_call: TRBV7-9
clone_size: few
d_call: -

cdr3_aa: CASRGSTGTFTEQYF
cdr3_nt: TGTGCCAGCAGGGGTTCGACAGGGACCTTTACCGAGCAGTACTTC
j_call: TRBJ2-7
v_call: TRBV6-1
clone_size: -
d_call: TRBD1

cdr3_aa: CASSLRGRQKSNTEAFF
cdr3_nt: TGTGCCAGCAGCTTGCGGGGTCGACAGAAATCGAACACTGAAGCTTTCTTT
j_call: TRBJ1-1
v_call: TRBV7-9
clone_size: -
d_call: -

cdr3_aa: CAISELSGTTDTQYF
cdr3_nt: TGTGCCATCAGTGAGCTAAGCGGGACCACAGATACGCAGTATTTT
j_call: TRBJ2-3
v_call: TRBV10-3
clone_size: -
d_call: TRBD2

cdr3_aa: CASTIGGSGTQETQYF
cdr3_nt: TGTGCCAGCACAATAGGAGGTAGCGGGACTCAAGAGACCCAGTACTTC
j_call: TRBJ2-5
v_call: TRBV25-1
clone_size: -
d_call: TRBD2

cdr3_aa: CSAIRTGGGETQYF
cdr3_nt: TGCAGCGCGATACGGACAGGGGGTGGGGAGACCCAGTACTTC
j_call: TRBJ2-5
v_call: TRBV20-1
clone_size: few
d_call: TRBD1

cdr3_aa: CASRPPLAGANEQFF
cdr3_nt: TGTGCCAGCAGGCCCCCCCTAGCGGGAGCCAATGAGCAGTTCTTC
j_call: TRBJ2-1
v_call: TRBV27
clone_size: -
d_call: TRBD2

cdr3_aa: CSARDSQYSGNTIYF
cdr3_nt: TGCAGTGCTAGAGATTCCCAGTACTCTGGAAACACCATATATTTT
j_call: TRBJ1-3
v_call: TRBV20-1
clone_size: -
d_call: -

cdr3_aa: CASSYSPEGSGELFF
cdr3_nt: TGTGCCAGCAGTTACTCCCCCGAGGGTAGCGGGGAGCTGTTTTTT
j_call: TRBJ2-2
v_call: TRBV6-2/TRBV6-3
clone_size: -
d_call: -

cdr3_aa: CASSSSGSSYNEQFF
cdr3_nt: TGTGCCAGCAGCTCAAGCGGGAGCTCCTACAATGAGCAGTTCTTC
j_call: TRBJ2-1
v_call: TRBV6-1
clone_size: -
d_call: TRBD2

cdr3_aa: CASSPRTGSYNEQFF
cdr3_nt: TGTGCCAGCAGCCCTAGGACAGGATCCTACAATGAGCAGTTCTTC
j_call: TRBJ2-1
v_call: TRBV7-9
clone_size: -
d_call: TRBD1

cdr3_aa: CASRADLEGYTF
cdr3_nt: TGTGCCAGCAGGGCGGATCTGGAGGGCTACACCTTC
j_call: TRBJ1-2
v_call: TRBV2
clone_size: once
d_call: -

cdr3_aa: CASSERGAPDTQYF
cdr3_nt: TGTGCCAGCAGTGAGCGGGGGGCCCCAGATACGCAGTATTTT
j_call: TRBJ2-3
v_call: TRBV6-1
clone_size: once
d_call: TRBD2

cdr3_aa: CSVSDSKDFRKFF
cdr3_nt: TGCAGCGTGTCGGACAGTAAGGACTTTCGGAAGTTCTTC
j_call: TRBJ2-1
v_call: TRBV29-1
clone_size: -
d_call: -

cdr3_aa: CASSMTISEAFF
cdr3_nt: TGTGCCAGCAGCATGACAATTTCTGAAGCTTTCTTT
j_call: TRBJ1-1
v_call: TRBV28
clone_size: -
d_call: -

cdr3_aa: CAISGNSNSGPTYEQYF
cdr3_nt: TGTGCCATCAGTGGGAATTCAAATAGCGGCCCCACCTACGAGCAGTACTTC
j_call: TRBJ2-7
v_call: TRBV10-3
clone_size: few
d_call: -

cdr3_aa: CAISGQGGWSEQFF
cdr3_nt: TGTGCCATCAGTGGCCAAGGAGGCTGGAGTGAGCAGTTCTTC
j_call: TRBJ2-1
v_call: TRBV10-3
clone_size: -
d_call: -

cdr3_aa: CASSPGGGQNYPPLHF
cdr3_nt: TGTGCCAGCAGCCCCGGAGGAGGACAGAATTATCCACCCCTCCACTTT
j_call: TRBJ1-6
v_call: TRBV7-9
clone_size: few
d_call: -

cdr3_aa: CASTLVLGVTEAFF
cdr3_nt: TGTGCCAGCACCCTTGTTTTGGGGGTCACTGAAGCTTTCTTT
j_call: TRBJ1-1
v_call: TRBV7-8
clone_size: -
d_call: -

cdr3_aa: CSASTGSNQPQHF
cdr3_nt: TGCAGTGCTAGTACGGGAAGCAATCAGCCCCAGCATTTT
j_call: TRBJ1-5
v_call: TRBV20-1
clone_size: -
d_call: -

cdr3_aa: CASSLDRENTGELFF
cdr3_nt: TGTGCCAGCAGCTTAGACAGGGAGAACACCGGGGAGCTGTTTTTT
j_call: TRBJ2-2
v_call: TRBV7-9
clone_size: once
d_call: -

cdr3_aa: CASSLAGTGNYEQYF
cdr3_nt: TGTGCCAGCAGTCTAGCCGGGACAGGGAATTACGAGCAGTACTTC
j_call: TRBJ2-7
v_call: TRBV27
clone_size: -
d_call: TRBD1

cdr3_aa: CASSVIGIYQPQHF
cdr3_nt: TGTGCCAGTAGTGTGATAGGGATCTATCAGCCCCAGCATTTT
j_call: TRBJ1-5
v_call: TRBV19
clone_size: -
d_call: -

cdr3_aa: CASTLSYGADTQYF
cdr3_nt: TGTGCCAGCACTCTGAGCTACGGCGCAGATACGCAGTATTTT
j_call: TRBJ2-3
v_call: TRBV2
clone_size: once
d_call: -

cdr3_aa: CSARTISYNEQFF
cdr3_nt: TGCAGTGCTAGGACTATCTCCTACAATGAGCAGTTCTTC
j_call: TRBJ2-1
v_call: TRBV20-1
clone_size: -
d_call: -